One sample yielded the 4 T cell receptor beta chains listed below, sequenced in a study of human CD4 T cells and Enterobacteriaceae. The memory gate held CD4+ cells that were not CD45RA+CCR7+CD95- naive cells, over 98% pure. The data were produced by immunoSEQ multiplex PCR, yet TCRdb's version contains in-frame clones alone and is incomplete. The sample shows fewer than 35,000 clones, more than 80% of them seen only once. Material: memory CD4+ T cells from blood. Receptors were obtained from a human donor in good health.

This clone was recorded a few times. The V and J genes are TRBV6-6 and TRBJ1-6, with 7 bases fitting TRBD1. Per the germline V gene, CDR1 is MNHNY and CDR2 is SVGAGI (reference sequence). The V gene end was trimmed by 9 bases and the J gene end by 10 bases; junction bases not matched to a gene: 9. The CDR3 totals 13 residues. The CDR3 loop reads CASTGTVQSPLHF. CDR3 sequence (DNA): TGTGCCAGTACCGGGACAGTGCAATCACCCCTCCACTTT.

The chain uses TRBV28 and TRBJ2-6; TRBD1 is a possible D gene (6 bases). CDR3 length equals 15 residues. Germline V gene sequence: CDR1 MDHEN, CDR2 SYDVKM. Trimming took off 3 bases at V and 0 bases at J, with 6 bases between the two ends. The DNA for the CDR3 is TGTGCCAGCAGTTTCAGGGGCTCTGGGGCCAACGTCCTGACTTTC. It translates to CASSFRGSGANVLTF.

The chain links TRBV27 to TRBJ2-3; 7 nucleotides match TRBD2. Germline trimming cut 5 bases from V and 1 base from J; bases unmatched to any gene: 12. This CDR3 has 17 residues. The germline CDR1 and CDR2 sequences are MNHEY and SMNVEV (reference sequence). This CDR3 reads CASSPPRLARGTDTQYF. CDR3 coding DNA: TGTGCCAGCAGTCCCCCTCGACTAGCCCGGGGCACAGATACGCAGTATTTT.

V is TRBV6-1 and J is TRBJ1-1, with 7 bases identical to TRBD1. CDR3 length: 15 amino acids. Losses at the gene ends were 6 bases for V and 1 base for J; bases not matched to a gene: 8. The V gene's germline CDR1 is MNHNS and CDR2 SASEGT. The CDR3 DNA is TGTGCCAGCAGCCGACAGGGAGGATGGAACACTGAAGCTTTCTTT. This codes for CASSRQGGWNTEAFF.